This passage covers 5 T cell receptor beta chains from one sample sequenced in a study of cytomegalovirus exposure and HLA in healthy donors. Amplification used 60 Vbeta primers and 13 Jbeta primers. Data came from immunoSEQ multiplex PCR; TCRdb stores just in-frame clones and leaves some out. The table has about 220,000 clones, about 81% seen once. The sample consisted of PBMCs. The receptor source for this set is a woman aged 40 to 50 in good health and CMV-seropositive.

The chain combines TRBV30 with TRBJ1-1; D perhaps matches TRBD1 (5 bases). Germline V gene data show CDR1 as GTSNPN and CDR2 as SVGIG (reference sequence). This CDR3 has 14 amino acids. V was cut by 0 bases and J by 4 bases, with 12 bases left in between. The CDR3 coding sequence is TGTGCCTGGAGTGTAGGGGATTCGGCCACTGAAGCTTTCTTT. Its protein product is CAWSVGDSATEAFF.

The chain links TRBV19 to TRBJ2-3, with D maybe TRBD2 (5 bases). The CDR3 sequence is 15 residues long. Germline V gene sequence: CDR1 LNHDA, CDR2 SQIVND (reference sequence). Trimming pared 3 bases from V and 1 base from J, leaving 11 bases between. The CDR3 coding sequence is TGTGCCAGTAGTATTTATTTTAGCGGCACAGATACGCAGTATTTT. Protein: CASSIYFSGTDTQYF.

The rearrangement joins TRBV7-3 to TRBJ2-6, with 9 bases matching TRBD1. This CDR3 spans 19 amino acids. Trimming took 6 bases from V and 0 from J; bases not matched to a gene: 12. Germline CDR1 SGHTA, CDR2 FQGTGA. Here the CDR3 DNA reads TGTGCCAGCAGTTCGGGAACAGGACAGGGGAGCTCTGGGGCCAACGTCCTGACTTTC. Translating gives CASSSGTGQGSSGANVLTF.

The CDR3 sequence: CASSSVGTGPGAQHF. In nucleotides, the CDR3 is TGTGCCAGCTCTTCGGTGGGGACAGGTCCTGGAGCCCAGCATTTT. The V call is TRBV18, the J call TRBJ1-5; TRBD1 agrees at 8 bases. V gave up 6 bases and J gave up 11 bases; unmatched junction bases: 15. This CDR3 is built from 15 residues. Germline loops: CDR1 KGHSH, CDR2 LQKENI. Full variable domain (missing parts from reference TRBV18 and TRBJ1-5): NAGVMQNPRHLVRRRGQEARLRCSPMKGHSHVYWYRQLPEEGLKFMVYLQKENIIDESGMPKERFSAEFPKEGPSILRIQQVVRGDSAAYFCASSSVGTGPGAQHFGDGTRLSIL.

The chain uses TRBV27 and TRBJ2-7; 9 nucleotides line up with TRBD1. Germline V gene data show CDR1 as MNHEY and CDR2 as SMNVEV (reference sequence). The CDR3 is made up of 13 amino acids. V was clipped by 6 bases and J by 5 bases; unmatched bases: 5. This chain's CDR3 is CASRGTGRHEQYF. DNA for the CDR3: TGTGCCAGCAGGGGGACAGGGAGACACGAGCAGTACTTC.